This T cell receptor beta chain is from a study of T cell responses to AZD1222 COVID-19 vaccine. Findings and limits, study-wide: Spike-wide coverage was observed for vaccine-associated CD4 TCRs, with dominant responses at 160-218 and 743-854. Repertoire sampling was restricted to post-peak T cell response timepoints. An increase in Spike-specific TCR breadth and depth was observed after two AZD1222 doses.

Germline V gives CDR1 SGHDT, CDR2 YYEEEE. V was shortened by 2 bases and J by 6 bases, with 16 bases between the two germline ends. The CDR3 sequence is 15 residues long. In its sample, this clone was seen once. Its cognate antigen is unknown. The repertoire was sequenced with immunoSEQ multiplex PCR; TCRdb's copy has only in-frame clones and lacks some. The sample gives around 130,000 clones, approximately 91% of which show up once; under 6% is in the top ten. The sequencing used peripheral blood, collected 28 days after the second AZD1222 dose. J is TRBJ2-3 and V is TRBV5-6; no reliable D call. This receptor was obtained from an adult who received the AZD1222 COVID-19 vaccine. CDR3: CASSLGRSSGDTQYF. CDR3 DNA: TGTGCCAGCAGCTTAGGACGGTCCTCCGGGGATACGCAGTATTTT.